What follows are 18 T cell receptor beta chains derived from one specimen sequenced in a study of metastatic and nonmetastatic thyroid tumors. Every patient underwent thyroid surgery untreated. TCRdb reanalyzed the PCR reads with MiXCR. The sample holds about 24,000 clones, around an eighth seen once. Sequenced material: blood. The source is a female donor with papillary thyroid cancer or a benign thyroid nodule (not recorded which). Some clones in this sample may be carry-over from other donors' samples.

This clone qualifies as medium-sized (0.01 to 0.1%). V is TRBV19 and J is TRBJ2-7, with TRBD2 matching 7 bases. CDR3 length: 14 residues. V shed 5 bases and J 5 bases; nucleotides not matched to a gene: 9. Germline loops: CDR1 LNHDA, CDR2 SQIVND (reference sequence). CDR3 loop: CASSVTGGVNEQYF. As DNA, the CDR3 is TGTGCCAGTAGTGTAACGGGGGGAGTGAACGAGCAGTACTTC.

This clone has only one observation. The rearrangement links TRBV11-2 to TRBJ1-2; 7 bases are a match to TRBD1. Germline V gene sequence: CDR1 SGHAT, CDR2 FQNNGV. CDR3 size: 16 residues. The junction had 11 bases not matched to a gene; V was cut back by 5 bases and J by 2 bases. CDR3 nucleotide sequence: TGTGCCAGCAGCCGACGCCCGGGACAGCGAAACTATGGCTACACCTTC. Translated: CASSRRPGQRNYGYTF.

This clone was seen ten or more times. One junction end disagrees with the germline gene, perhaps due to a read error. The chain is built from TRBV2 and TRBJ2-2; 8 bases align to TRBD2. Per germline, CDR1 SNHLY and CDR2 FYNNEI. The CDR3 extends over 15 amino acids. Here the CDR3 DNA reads TGTGCCAGCAGAGGTAGCGGGGCGAAGACCGGGGAGCTGTTTTTT. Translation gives CASRGSGAKTGELFF.

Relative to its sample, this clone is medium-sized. The CDR3 DNA reads as TGCAGTGCTAGAGATCGGGGTCCGGGGGGCTCCTCTGGGGCCAACGTCCTGACTTTC. This gives the protein CSARDRGPGGSSGANVLTF. The chain joins TRBV20-1 to TRBJ2-6, with a tentative D call TRBD2 (7 bases). Per germline, CDR1 DFQATT and CDR2 SNEGSKA (reference sequence). Trimming shortened V by 0 bases and J by 0 bases, and 18 bases separated the two germline ends. This CDR3 contains 19 residues.

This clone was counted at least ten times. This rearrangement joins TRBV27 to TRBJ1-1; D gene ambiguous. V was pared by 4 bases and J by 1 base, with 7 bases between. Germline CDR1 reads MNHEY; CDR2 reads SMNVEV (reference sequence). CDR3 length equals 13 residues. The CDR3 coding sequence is TGTGCCAGCAGTTATCGGGGGAACACTGAAGCTTTCTTT. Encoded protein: CASSYRGNTEAFF.

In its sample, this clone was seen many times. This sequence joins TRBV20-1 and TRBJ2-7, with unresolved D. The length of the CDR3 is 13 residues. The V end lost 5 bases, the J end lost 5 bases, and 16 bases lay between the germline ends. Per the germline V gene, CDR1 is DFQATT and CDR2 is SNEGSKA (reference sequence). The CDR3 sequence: CSAYSYASHEQYF. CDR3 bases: TGCAGTGCTTACTCCTACGCTTCCCACGAGCAGTACTTC.

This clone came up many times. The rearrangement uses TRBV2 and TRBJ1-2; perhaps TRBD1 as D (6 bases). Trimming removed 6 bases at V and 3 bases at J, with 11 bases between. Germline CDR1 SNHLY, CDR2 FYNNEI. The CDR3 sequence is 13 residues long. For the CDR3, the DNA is TGTGCCAGCAGGAAGGCAGGGGACTATGGCTACACCTTC. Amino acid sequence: CASRKAGDYGYTF.

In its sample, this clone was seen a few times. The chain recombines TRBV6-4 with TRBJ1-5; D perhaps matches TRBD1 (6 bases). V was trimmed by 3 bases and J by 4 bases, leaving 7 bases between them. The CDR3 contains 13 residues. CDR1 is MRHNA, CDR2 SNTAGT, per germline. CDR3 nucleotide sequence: TGTGCCAGCAGTGAGGGGGCTAATCAGCCCCAGCATTTT. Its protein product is CASSEGANQPQHF.

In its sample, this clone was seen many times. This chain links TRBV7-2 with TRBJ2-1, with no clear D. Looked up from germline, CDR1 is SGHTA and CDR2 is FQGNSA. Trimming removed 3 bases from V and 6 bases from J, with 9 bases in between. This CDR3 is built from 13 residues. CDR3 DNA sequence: TGTGCCAGCAGCTTTGCTCTAGGCAATGAGCAGTTCTTC. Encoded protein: CASSFALGNEQFF.

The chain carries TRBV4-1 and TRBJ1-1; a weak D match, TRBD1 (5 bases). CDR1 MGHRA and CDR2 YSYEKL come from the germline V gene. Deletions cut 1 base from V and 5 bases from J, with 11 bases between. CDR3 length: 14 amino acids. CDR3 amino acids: CASSQGVGGTEAFF. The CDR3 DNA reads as TGCGCCAGCAGCCAAGGGGTGGGGGGTACTGAAGCTTTCTTT.

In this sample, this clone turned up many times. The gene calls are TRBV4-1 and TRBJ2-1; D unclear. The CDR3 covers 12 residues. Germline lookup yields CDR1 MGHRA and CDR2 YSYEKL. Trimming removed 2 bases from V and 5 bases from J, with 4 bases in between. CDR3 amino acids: CASSQINNEQFF. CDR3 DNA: TGCGCCAGCAGCCAAATCAACAATGAGCAGTTCTTC.

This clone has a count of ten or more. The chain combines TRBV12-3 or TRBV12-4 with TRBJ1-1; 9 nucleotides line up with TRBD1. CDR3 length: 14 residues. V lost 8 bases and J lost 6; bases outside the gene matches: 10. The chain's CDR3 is CASRLRDRVAEAFF. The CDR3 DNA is TGTGCCAGCCGTCTACGGGACAGGGTCGCTGAAGCTTTCTTT.

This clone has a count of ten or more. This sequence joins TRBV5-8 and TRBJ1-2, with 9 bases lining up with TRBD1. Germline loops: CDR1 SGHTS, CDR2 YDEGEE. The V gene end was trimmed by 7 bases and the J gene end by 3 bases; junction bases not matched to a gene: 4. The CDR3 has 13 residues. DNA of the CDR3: TGTGCCAGCGGACAGGGGAACTACTATGGCTACACCTTC. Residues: CASGQGNYYGYTF.

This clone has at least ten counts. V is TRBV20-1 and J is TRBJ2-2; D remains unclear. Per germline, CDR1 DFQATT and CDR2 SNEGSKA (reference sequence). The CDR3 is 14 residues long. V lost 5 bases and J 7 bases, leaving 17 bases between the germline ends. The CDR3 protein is CSAPLSGFGGELFF. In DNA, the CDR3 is TGCAGTGCTCCCTTATCGGGTTTTGGCGGGGAGCTGTTTTTT.

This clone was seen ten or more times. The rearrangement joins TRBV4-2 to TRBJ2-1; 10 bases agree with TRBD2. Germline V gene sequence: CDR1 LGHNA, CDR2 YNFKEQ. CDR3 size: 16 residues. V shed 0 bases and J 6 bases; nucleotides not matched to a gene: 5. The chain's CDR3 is CASSQDPAGGPNEQFF. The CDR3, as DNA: TGTGCCAGCAGCCAAGATCCAGCGGGAGGGCCCAATGAGCAGTTCTTC.

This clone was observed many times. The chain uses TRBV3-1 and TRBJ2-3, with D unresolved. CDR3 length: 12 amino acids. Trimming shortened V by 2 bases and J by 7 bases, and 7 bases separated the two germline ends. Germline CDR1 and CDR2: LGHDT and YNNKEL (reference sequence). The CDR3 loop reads CASSQSPYTQYF. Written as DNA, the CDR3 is TGTGCCAGCAGCCAATCGCCCTATACGCAGTATTTT.

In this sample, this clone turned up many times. CDR3 sequence reads: CASRRGVAGFQDNEQFF. For the CDR3, the DNA is TGTGCCAGTAGGAGGGGGGTAGCGGGCTTTCAGGACAATGAGCAGTTCTTC. The chain employs TRBV19 and TRBJ2-1, with TRBD2 as a possible D gene (7 bases). Germline loops: CDR1 LNHDA, CDR2 SQIVND (reference sequence). Trimming took 6 bases from V and 5 from J, leaving 23 bases between them. This CDR3 spans 17 amino acids. Based on the CDR3 plus reference TRBV19 and TRBJ2-1, the full variable domain is DGGITQSPKYLFRKEGQNVTLSCEQNLNHDAMYWYRQDPGQGLRLIYYSQIVNDFQKGDIAEGYSVSREKKESFPLTVTSAQKNPTAFYLCASRRGVAGFQDNEQFFGPGTRLTVL.

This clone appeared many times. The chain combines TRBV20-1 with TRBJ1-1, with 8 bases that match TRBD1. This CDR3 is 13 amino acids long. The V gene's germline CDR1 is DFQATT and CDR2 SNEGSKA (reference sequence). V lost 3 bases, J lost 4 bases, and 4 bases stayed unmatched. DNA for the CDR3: TGCAGTGCTAGTGTGGACAGGGTCACTGAAGCTTTCTTT. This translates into CSASVDRVTEAFF.